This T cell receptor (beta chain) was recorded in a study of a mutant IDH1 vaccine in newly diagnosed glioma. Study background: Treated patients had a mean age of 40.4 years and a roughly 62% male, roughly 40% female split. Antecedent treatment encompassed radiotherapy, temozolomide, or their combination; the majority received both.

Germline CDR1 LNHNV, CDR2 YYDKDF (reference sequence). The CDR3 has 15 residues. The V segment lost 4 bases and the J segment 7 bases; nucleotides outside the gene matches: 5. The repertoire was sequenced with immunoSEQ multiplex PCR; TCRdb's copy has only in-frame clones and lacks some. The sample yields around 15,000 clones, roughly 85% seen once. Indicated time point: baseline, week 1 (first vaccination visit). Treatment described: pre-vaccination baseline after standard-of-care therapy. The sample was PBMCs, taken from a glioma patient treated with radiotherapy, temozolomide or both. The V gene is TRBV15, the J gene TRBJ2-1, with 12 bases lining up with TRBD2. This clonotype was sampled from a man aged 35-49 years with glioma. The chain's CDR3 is CATSTLAGGHNEQFF. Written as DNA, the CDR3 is TGTGCCACCAGCACCCTAGCGGGAGGGCATAATGAGCAGTTCTTC.